The rows below give T cell receptor beta chains drawn from one sample of a study of metastatic and nonmetastatic thyroid tumors. TCRdb re-called clones from the PCR reads using MiXCR. The sample includes several thousand clones, 25% to 30% of them seen just once. The sequenced sample was tumor tissue. These receptors were taken from a female donor with papillary thyroid cancer or a benign thyroid nodule (not recorded which). Some clones in this sample may be carry-over from other donors' samples. Both conserved end residues are part of each CDR3. Each record gives: D gene, J gene, V gene, clone size, CDR3 protein, CDR3 DNA. The D gene is left open where the match is weak. Size is omitted from some rows. Given values are once, few, many or a class for expanded clones.

TRBD2 TRBJ2-1 TRBV6-1 . CASRTSAGGQFF TGTGCCAGCAGGACTAGCGCTGGGGGGCAGTTCTTC
. TRBJ2-3 TRBV6-1 . CASSERNPTIGAPRYTQYF TGTGCCAGCAGTGAAAGGAACCCGACTATCGGTGCCCCGCGGTATACGCAGTATTTT
TRBD1 TRBJ1-3 TRBV9 . CASSARDRALDTIYF TGTGCCAGCAGCGCCCGGGACAGGGCACTCGACACCATATATTTT
. TRBJ1-2 TRBV7-9 . CASSLVGHPYGYTF TGTGCCAGCAGCTTAGTCGGCCATCCCTATGGCTACACCTTC
. TRBJ1-2 TRBV9 . CASSAGAGTYGYTF TGTGCCAGCAGCGCTGGGGCGGGGACCTATGGCTACACCTTC
. TRBJ2-3 TRBV5-1 . CASSLTSTDTQYF TGCGCCAGCAGCTTGACTAGCACAGATACGCAGTATTTT
. TRBJ2-7 TRBV11-2 . CASSLKTGLSSYEQYF TGTGCCAGCAGCCTGAAGACAGGTCTTAGCTCCTACGAGCAGTACTTC
. TRBJ2-5 TRBV6-2/TRBV6-3 medium-sized CASSLGEPNPQETQYF TGTGCCAGCAGTCTGGGGGAGCCCAACCCTCAAGAGACCCAGTACTTC
TRBD2 TRBJ2-3 TRBV6-2/TRBV6-3 . CASSLIGGGEQYF TGTGCCAGCAGCCTTATTGGGGGGGGAGAGCAGTATTTT
. TRBJ2-3 TRBV24-1 . CATSDSLAGSITDTQYF TGTGCCACCAGTGACTCACTAGCTGGGTCCATTACAGATACGCAGTATTTT
. TRBJ2-5 TRBV11-3 . CASSLGHRVETQYF TGTGCCAGCAGCTTAGGTCACAGGGTGGAGACCCAGTACTTC
. TRBJ2-7 TRBV6-5 large CASSYSSTVGVPYEQYF TGTGCCAGCAGTTACTCGTCCACGGTTGGGGTTCCGTACGAGCAGTACTTC
. TRBJ1-2 TRBV11-2 . CASSQGGTANYGYTF TGTGCCAGCAGCCAAGGGGGGACCGCGAACTATGGCTACACCTTC
TRBD2 TRBJ2-7 TRBV12-3/TRBV12-4 . CASRGLAGGPYEQYF TGTGCCAGCAGGGGACTAGCGGGAGGTCCCTACGAGCAGTACTTC
. TRBJ2-7 TRBV7-2 . CASSPNPRGSYEQYF TGTGCCAGCAGCCCAAACCCCAGAGGGAGCTACGAGCAGTACTTC
TRBD2 TRBJ2-7 TRBV20-1 . CSARDPGLGYEQYF TGCAGTGCTAGAGATCCGGGACTAGGGTACGAGCAGTACTTC
. TRBJ2-6 TRBV6-2/TRBV6-3 . CASSYSGLRISGANVLTF TGTGCCAGCAGTTACTCGGGGCTGAGAATCTCTGGGGCCAACGTCCTGACTTTC
. TRBJ2-6 TRBV7-3 few CASSRGTLSGANVLTF TGTGCCAGCAGTCGCGGGACACTCTCTGGGGCCAACGTCCTGACTTTC
TRBD1 TRBJ2-7 TRBV11-3 medium-sized CASSLRPLGTGSSYEQYF TGTGCCAGCAGCCTTAGGCCCCTCGGGACAGGCAGCTCCTACGAGCAGTACTTC
TRBD2 TRBJ2-1 TRBV11-2 . CASSLGYRGAYNEQFF TGTGCCAGCAGCTTAGGTTACCGGGGGGCCTACAATGAGCAGTTCTTC
TRBD1 TRBJ1-4 TRBV28 few CASSRTGDGANEKLFF TGTGCCAGCAGCCGCACAGGGGACGGAGCTAATGAAAAACTGTTTTTT
. TRBJ1-2 TRBV12-3/TRBV12-4 few CASTVVGEGGYTF TGTGCCAGCACGGTAGTCGGAGAGGGTGGCTACACCTTC
. TRBJ2-6 TRBV2 few CASSEEWNLRSSGANVLTF TGTGCCAGCAGTGAAGAGTGGAACTTGCGGAGCTCTGGGGCCAACGTCCTGACTTTC
TRBD2 TRBJ2-1 TRBV9 few CASSIFSGRYYNEQFF TGTGCCAGCAGCATATTTAGCGGGAGGTACTACAATGAGCAGTTCTTC
TRBD1 TRBJ2-7 TRBV29-1 many CSVVGDSLREQYF TGCAGCGTTGTGGGGGACAGTCTAAGGGAGCAGTACTTC
. TRBJ1-4 TRBV20-1 medium-sized CSAKQGEKLFF TGCAGTGCAAAACAGGGTGAAAAACTGTTTTTT
. TRBJ2-1 TRBV12-3/TRBV12-4 large CASSLEGGSLNEQFF TGTGCCAGCAGTTTAGAGGGGGGGTCGTTAAATGAGCAGTTCTTC
. TRBJ2-2 TRBV27 few CASSVDWSGELFF TGTGCCAGCAGTGTCGATTGGTCCGGGGAGCTGTTTTTT
. TRBJ2-7 TRBV20-1 . CSARGGRLDSYEQYF TGCAGTGCTAGAGGGGGCCGACTAGACTCCTACGAGCAGTACTTC
. TRBJ2-7 TRBV7-8 . CASSLGGQESYEQYF TGTGCCAGCAGCTTAGGGGGTCAGGAATCCTACGAGCAGTACTTC
. TRBJ2-2 TRBV7-8 . CASSLGPSYTTGELFF TGTGCCAGCAGCTTAGGGCCCAGCTACACCACCGGGGAGCTGTTTTTT
TRBD2 TRBJ2-5 TRBV12-3/TRBV12-4 medium-sized CASSNYLAGGTATQYF TGTGCCAGCAGTAACTACCTAGCGGGGGGGACCGCGACCCAGTACTTC
TRBD1 TRBJ2-3 TRBV7-3 . CASSFTGVKADTQYF TGTGCCAGCAGCTTCACAGGGGTAAAGGCAGATACGCAGTATTTT
. TRBJ2-3 TRBV11-2 . CASSLGAGGTDTQYF TGTGCCAGCAGCTTAGGGGCAGGGGGGACAGATACGCAGTATTTT
. TRBJ2-3 TRBV29-1 . CSVEVGRTTDTQYF TGCAGCGTTGAGGTCGGGAGAACCACAGATACGCAGTATTTT
TRBD1 TRBJ2-7 TRBV12-3/TRBV12-4 few CASRSPSGTGDYEQYF TGTGCCAGCAGATCCCCAAGCGGGACAGGGGACTACGAGCAGTACTTC
. TRBJ2-1 TRBV7-3 . CASSPGVNNEQFF TGTGCCAGCAGCCCAGGGGTCAACAATGAGCAGTTCTTC
TRBD1 TRBJ1-1 TRBV12-3/TRBV12-4 few CASIPTGGAVCGTEAFF TGTGCCAGCATTCCGACAGGGGGTGCGGTCTGTGGGACTGAAGCTTTCTTT
. TRBJ1-5 TRBV6-1 . CASSRGRGSNQPQHF TGTGCCAGCAGTCGGGGCCGGGGTAGCAATCAGCCCCAGCATTTT
. TRBJ2-3 TRBV7-2 few CASADNTDTQYF TGTGCCAGCGCCGACAACACAGATACGCAGTATTTT